This TCR beta chain was documented in a study of human T cells and chemical hapten exposure. Study summary: The upper back received 0.01% DPC by patch testing, with results read at 6 days. Mostly female, the patients presented with alopecia areata, totalis or universalis.

The time point here: pre-sensitization, week 0. Described treatment: therapeutic diphenylcyclopropenone sensitization with weekly scalp DPC. Germline V CDR1 and CDR2: SEHNR, FQNEAQ (reference sequence). The CDR3 extends over 14 amino acids. Trimming took off 5 bases at V and 7 bases at J, with 16 bases between the two ends. TCRdb recomputed calls from the RACE reads with MiXCR, one row per CDR3 protein. The table shows fewer than 350,000 distinct CDR3 sequences, with around 7% occurring only once. The TCR comes from a man aged 18 to 29 with alopecia areata. Some clones in this sample may be carry-over from other donors' samples. The input for sequencing was whole blood, taken in connection with sensitization to the hapten diphenylcyclopropenone (DPC). The rearrangement joins TRBV7-9 to TRBJ2-3, with a weak D call TRBD2 (6 bases). CDR3 DNA: TGTGCCAGCAGCCCCTTTAGCGGCCACAATACGCAGTATTTT. Translating it yields CASSPFSGHNTQYF. The full variable domain, in which reference TRBV7-9 and TRBJ2-3 provide the parts outside the CDR3, is DTGVSQNPRHKITKRGQNVTFRCDPISEHNRLYWYRQTLGQGPEFLTYFQNEAQLEKSRLLSDRFSAERPKGSFSTLEIQRTEQGDSAMYLCASSPFSGHNTQYFGPGTRLTVL.